The sequence of this T cell receptor (beta chain) was determined in a study of regulatory T cells in long-lasting Graves disease. Study-level findings and limits: The study found lower TCR diversity in persistent Graves' patients than in newly diagnosed ones. Accuracy may have suffered from the small sample size.

Arm-PCR of CDR3 regions with iRepertoire HTBI primers generated TCR beta libraries. A single record per CDR3 protein comes from TCRdb applying MiXCR to the multiplex PCR reads. The sample includes 350,000 to 550,000 distinct CDR3 sequences, around 15% of them seen just once. Time point here: newly diagnosed GD, antithyroid drugs for less than 3 months. RNA extracted from PBMCs served as the sequencing template. Graves' disease diagnosis was established per American Thyroid Association guidelines. To note about this clonotype: Its cognate antigen is unknown.

V was trimmed by 4 bases and J by 3 bases, leaving 11 bases between them. From germline, CDR1 is SGHDT and CDR2 YYEEEE. CDR3 length: 13 residues. These data also formed part of another study, on T cells in Graves' hyperthyroidism and ophthalmopathy. From that report: The HTBI set primed first-round TCR CDR3 RT-PCR.

The chain couples TRBV5-6 to TRBJ2-7; D possibly corresponds to TRBD2 (6 bases). This clonotype was sampled from a woman younger than 35 with Graves disease. Specimen: peripheral blood mononuclear cells (PBMCs), collected at new diagnosis, from a patient treated with antithyroid drugs. The CDR3 loop is CASSNWGDYEQYF. The CDR3 DNA sequence: TGTGCCAGCAGCAACTGGGGGGACTACGAGCAGTACTTC.